Listed below are T cell receptor beta chains from one sample, sequenced in a study of blood T cells in healthy people across ages. TCRdb itself ran the 5' RACE reads through MiXCR, one entry per CDR3 protein. The repertoire holds 650,000 to 800,000 distinct CDR3 sequences, with around 45% as singletons. The specimen was blood. Source of these receptors: a man aged 60 to 69 in good health. CDR3s include the opening cysteine and the closing phenylalanine or tryptophan. A D gene is named only where the DNA matches it firmly. Size is omitted from some rows. Given values are once, few, many or a class for expanded clones.

TRBV12-5	NA	few	TRBJ2-7	CASGLFGQTYEQYF	TGTGCTAGTGGTTTGTTTGGACAGACCTACGAGCAGTACTTC
TRBV10-2	TRBD1	NA	TRBJ1-2	CASGESGTGNYGYTF	TGCGCCAGCGGTGAGTCGGGGACAGGGAACTATGGCTACACCTTC
TRBV2	NA	NA	TRBJ2-6	CASSNRASGANVLTF	TGTGCCAGCAGTAACAGGGCTTCCGGGGCCAACGTCCTGACTTTC
TRBV6-6	TRBD2	few	TRBJ2-1	CASNLAGAYNEQFF	TGTGCCAGCAACCTAGCGGGGGCCTACAATGAGCAGTTCTTC
TRBV6-1	NA	NA	TRBJ1-2	CASSDYQGMDGYTF	TGTGCCAGCAGTGATTATCAGGGAATGGATGGCTACACCTTC
TRBV6-6	NA	NA	TRBJ1-1	CASTSGAANMNTEAFF	TGTGCCAGCACATCTGGGGCGGCAAATATGAACACTGAAGCTTTCTTT
TRBV20-1	NA	NA	TRBJ2-7	CSAHAESYEQYF	TGCAGTGCCCACGCCGAGTCCTACGAGCAGTACTTC
TRBV9	NA	NA	TRBJ2-3	CASSVAPEADTQYF	TGTGCCAGCAGCGTAGCTCCGGAGGCAGATACGCAGTATTTT
TRBV12-3/TRBV12-4	TRBD1	few	TRBJ1-2	CASTMTGNYGYTF	TGTGCCAGCACTATGACAGGGAACTATGGCTACACCTTC
TRBV24-1	NA	few	TRBJ2-6	CATSDPRDFGANVLTF	TGTGCCACCAGTGATCCCCGGGACTTTGGGGCCAACGTCCTGACTTTC
TRBV7-9	NA	NA	TRBJ1-4	CASSLTEGATNEKLFF	TGTGCCAGCAGCTTAACGGAGGGCGCAACTAATGAAAAACTGTTTTTT
TRBV4-3	NA	NA	TRBJ1-1	CASSQDRQMNTEAFF	TGCGCCAGCAGCCAAGATAGACAGATGAACACTGAAGCTTTCTTT
TRBV4-3	TRBD2	once	TRBJ2-2	CASSHPGLAENTGELFF	TGCGCCAGCAGCCACCCGGGACTAGCGGAAAACACCGGGGAGCTGTTTTTT
TRBV20-1	NA	once	TRBJ2-7	CSTRGLRGDVSYEQYF	TGCAGTACTAGAGGCCTGAGGGGGGACGTGTCCTACGAGCAGTACTTC
TRBV7-2	NA	NA	TRBJ1-2	CVSSLVAGRDEVYTF	TGTGTCAGCAGCTTAGTTGCGGGCAGGGATGAGGTCTACACCTTC
TRBV27	NA	NA	TRBJ2-3	CASSFGAGVTDMQYF	TGTGCCAGCAGTTTTGGGGCAGGGGTAACAGATATGCAGTATTTT
TRBV2	TRBD2	NA	TRBJ2-1	CASRPTERGPRFF	TGTGCCAGCAGACCTACAGAGCGGGGACCCAGGTTCTTC
TRBV4-2	NA	NA	TRBJ2-5	CASSQGGGAQETQYF	TGTGCCAGCAGCCAAGGAGGTGGGGCCCAAGAGACCCAGTACTTC